Below are 16 T cell receptor beta chains sequenced from a single sample in a study of T-cell reconstitution after alpha-beta-depleted transplantation in children. This sample's TCRbeta library carried unique molecular identifier barcodes. Via MiXCR, TCRdb re-called the PCR reads, giving one row per CDR3 protein. Counted here are a few hundred thousand distinct CDR3 sequences, about an eighth occurring once; the ten biggest clones make up about 5.6%. The material sequenced was PBMCs from the stem cell graft donor, taken from the stem cell graft. These receptors were collected from a human donor who donated a stem cell graft to a child with combined immunodeficiency.

This clonotype was counted at least ten times. The chain carries TRBV7-9 and TRBJ2-1, with a weak D call TRBD2 (7 bases). Germline values: CDR1 SEHNR, CDR2 FQNEAQ (reference sequence). The CDR3 loop spans 17 amino acids. V lost 4 bases and J 6 bases, leaving 22 bases between the germline ends. CDR3 DNA sequence: TGTGCCAGCAGCTCTTGGGGGGGCCTATTCCCTATCAATGAGCAGTTCTTC. Its protein is CASSSWGGLFPINEQFF.

This clonotype was found a few times. The rearrangement joins TRBV20-1 to TRBJ1-2; no definite D call. The germline gives CDR1 DFQATT, CDR2 SNEGSKA (reference sequence). The CDR3 is 12 amino acids. V dropped 0 bases and J dropped 4 bases, with 6 bases sitting between them. The CDR3 DNA reads as TGCAGTGCTAGAGAGCAGTTCTATGGCTACACCTTC. It encodes CSAREQFYGYTF.

This clonotype was counted many times. The J gene is TRBJ1-1, the V gene TRBV20-1, with D possibly matching TRBD1 (5 bases). The CDR3 length is 15 residues. V lost 3 bases and J lost 0, with 14 bases in between. Germline-derived CDR1 and CDR2 are DFQATT and SNEGSKA (reference sequence). The CDR3 region is CSASTLQEMNTEAFF. The DNA for the CDR3 is TGCAGTGCTAGTACCCTACAGGAGATGAACACTGAAGCTTTCTTT.

In this sample, this clonotype turned up a few times. The chain joins TRBV20-1 to TRBJ2-5; 9 nucleotides line up with TRBD2. The trim removed 3 bases at V and 1 base at J, leaving 6 bases unmatched. The CDR3 consists of 15 residues. The germline V gene has CDR1 DFQATT and CDR2 SNEGSKA (reference sequence). This chain's CDR3 is CSASHGGGAQETQYF. The CDR3 nucleotides read TGCAGTGCTAGCCATGGCGGGGGGGCCCAAGAGACCCAGTACTTC.

J is TRBJ2-5 and V is TRBV28; TRBD2 matches 11 bases. There are 16 residues in the CDR3. Germline CDR1 MDHEN, CDR2 SYDVKM. Germline trimming cut 3 bases from V and 5 bases from J; bases unmatched to any gene: 8. CDR3 loop: CASSFLLAGGGETQYF. In DNA, the CDR3 is TGTGCCAGCAGTTTTCTTCTAGCGGGGGGAGGGGAGACCCAGTACTTC.

The chain combines TRBV12-3 or TRBV12-4 with TRBJ2-1, with D maybe TRBD2 (5 bases). This CDR3 region has 15 residues. V dropped 2 bases and J dropped 5 bases, with 13 bases sitting between them. As DNA, the CDR3 is TGTGCCAGCAGTTTACGGGCCGCCGGGGACAATGAGCAGTTCTTC. This encodes CASSLRAAGDNEQFF.

This clonotype has more than one count but fewer than ten. The gene calls are TRBV7-2 and TRBJ1-1, with 7 bases that match TRBD1. This CDR3 is built from 15 residues. Germline V gene lookup returns CDR1 SGHTA and CDR2 FQGNSA. V gave up 0 bases and J gave up 1 base; unmatched junction bases: 2. This CDR3 is CASSLAGQENTEAFF. Here the CDR3 DNA reads TGTGCCAGCAGCTTAGCTGGACAGGAGAACACTGAAGCTTTCTTT.

The chain has TRBV30 and TRBJ2-5; TRBD2 matches at 7 bases. The CDR3 length is 13 residues. V gave up 2 bases and J gave up 3 bases; unmatched junction bases: 3. Per the germline V gene, CDR1 is GTSNPN and CDR2 is SVGIG (reference sequence). The CDR3 DNA follows: TGTGCCTGGAGTTGGACTAGTAAAGAGACCCAGTACTTC. This gives the protein CAWSWTSKETQYF.

This clonotype has only a few counts. V usage is TRBV6-2 or TRBV6-3 and J usage is TRBJ2-2; 8 nucleotides match TRBD2. This CDR3 is 17 amino acids long. Germline lookup yields CDR1 MNHEY and CDR2 SVGEGT. The V segment lost 6 bases and the J segment 1 base; nucleotides outside the gene matches: 10. The CDR3 sequence is CASRPSGLFQNTGELFF. The CDR3 DNA is TGTGCCAGCAGACCTAGCGGGCTCTTTCAGAACACCGGGGAGCTGTTTTTT.

This clonotype was observed at least ten times. This sequence joins TRBV7-9 and TRBJ2-3; 7 nucleotides align to TRBD2. This CDR3 is built from 11 residues. Germline V gene sequence: CDR1 SEHNR, CDR2 FQNEAQ (reference sequence). The CDR3 coding sequence is TGTGCATCGGGAGCGGGGAATACGCAGTATTTT. Amino acids: CASGAGNTQYF.

V gene TRBV20-1 combines with J gene TRBJ1-4; unclear D gene. Per the germline V gene, CDR1 is DFQATT and CDR2 is SNEGSKA (reference sequence). With 4 bases removed from V and 7 bases from J, the gap between germline ends came to 16 bases. The CDR3 length is 14 residues. The CDR3 is CSATPRNGIEKLFF. For the CDR3, the DNA is TGCAGTGCTACGCCCCGTAATGGGATTGAAAAACTGTTTTTT.

This clonotype was seen a handful of times. The chain couples TRBV6-2 or TRBV6-3 to TRBJ2-7; D not certain. V was trimmed by 0 bases and J by 4 bases, leaving 10 bases between them. CDR1 MNHEY and CDR2 SVGEGT come from the germline V gene. The length of the CDR3 is 14 residues. CDR3 sequence (DNA): TGTGCCAGCAGTTACTCCACGGGCCCTTACGAGCAGTACTTC. This encodes CASSYSTGPYEQYF.

This clonotype was detected only a few times. The chain recombines TRBV24-1 with TRBJ2-3, with D maybe TRBD1 (6 bases). The germline CDR1 and CDR2 sequences are KGHDR and SFDVKD. CDR3 length: 14 amino acids. Trimming removed 6 bases at V and 2 bases at J, with 11 bases between. CDR3 protein: CATSHGTNTDTQYF. For the CDR3, the DNA is TGTGCCACCAGTCACGGGACAAACACAGATACGCAGTATTTT.

This sequence joins TRBV9 and TRBJ2-5; TRBD2 is a possible D gene (6 bases). The ends were cut back, 0 bases at V and 5 bases at J, with 14 bases in the middle. CDR3 size: 15 residues. Germline values: CDR1 SGDLS, CDR2 YYNGEE. CDR3 amino acids: CASSVGAGRGETQYF. In DNA, the CDR3 is TGTGCCAGCAGCGTAGGGGCAGGCCGGGGGGAGACCCAGTACTTC.

This sequence joins TRBV25-1 and TRBJ2-7; TRBD2 matches 10 bases. V gave up 6 bases and J gave up 5 bases; unmatched junction bases: 4. This CDR3 contains 13 residues. Germline assignment: CDR1 MGHDK and CDR2 SYGVNS. The CDR3 nucleotides are TGTGCCAGCAGAACTAGCGGGAAGCACGAGCAGTACTTC. This codes for CASRTSGKHEQYF.

This clonotype has just a few counts. The genes are TRBV20-1 and TRBJ1-1; no clear D. The CDR3 loop spans 13 amino acids. Trimming pared 5 bases from V and 1 base from J, leaving 11 bases between. The germline gives CDR1 DFQATT, CDR2 SNEGSKA (reference sequence). The chain's CDR3 is CSALPRANTEAFF. CDR3 nucleotide sequence: TGCAGTGCTTTGCCCCGGGCGAACACTGAAGCTTTCTTT.